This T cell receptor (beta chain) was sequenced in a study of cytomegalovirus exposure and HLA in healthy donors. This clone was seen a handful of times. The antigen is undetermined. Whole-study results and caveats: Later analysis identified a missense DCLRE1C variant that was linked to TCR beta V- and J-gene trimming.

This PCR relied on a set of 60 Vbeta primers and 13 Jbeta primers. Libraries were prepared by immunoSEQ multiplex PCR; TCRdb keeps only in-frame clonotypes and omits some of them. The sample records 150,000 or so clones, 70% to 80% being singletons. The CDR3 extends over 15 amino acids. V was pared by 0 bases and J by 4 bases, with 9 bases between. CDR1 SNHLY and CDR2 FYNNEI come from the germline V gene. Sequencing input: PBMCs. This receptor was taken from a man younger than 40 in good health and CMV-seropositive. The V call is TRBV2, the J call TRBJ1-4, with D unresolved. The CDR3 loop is CASSEAGVRNEKLFF. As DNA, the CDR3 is TGTGCCAGCAGTGAAGCCGGGGTCCGTAATGAAAAACTGTTTTTT.